The clone carrying this T cell receptor beta chain was counted a single time. The data are from a study of blood T cell repertoires in COVID-19. In the study overall: Material from acute and convalescent COVID-19 was sourced from the United States, Italy and Spain. The cDNA or gDNA used as material had been derived from T cells, B-cell-depleted T cells, or PBMCs.

Unmatched junction bases numbered 6, after V lost 1 base and J lost 3 bases. Germline CDR1 reads MGHRA; CDR2 reads YSYEKL. This CDR3 contains 17 residues. In the authors' methods: Estimates of nucleated cell counts were drawn from the amplification of reference gene primers. Clones were read by immunoSEQ multiplex PCR, and TCRdb kept only the in-frame ones, dropping some. That table supplies the V and J calls and clone size; D and trimming were determined from the DNA. This sample has around 250,000 clones, with roughly 86% found just once. The receptor was isolated from an elderly man with acute or convalescent COVID-19. The sample consisted of peripheral blood. The chain carries TRBV4-1 and TRBJ2-1; 10 bases agree with TRBD2. The CDR3 DNA follows: TGCGCCAGCAGCCAAGCGGGACTAGCGCGCTTCTACAATGAGCAGTTCTTC. Translating it yields CASSQAGLARFYNEQFF.